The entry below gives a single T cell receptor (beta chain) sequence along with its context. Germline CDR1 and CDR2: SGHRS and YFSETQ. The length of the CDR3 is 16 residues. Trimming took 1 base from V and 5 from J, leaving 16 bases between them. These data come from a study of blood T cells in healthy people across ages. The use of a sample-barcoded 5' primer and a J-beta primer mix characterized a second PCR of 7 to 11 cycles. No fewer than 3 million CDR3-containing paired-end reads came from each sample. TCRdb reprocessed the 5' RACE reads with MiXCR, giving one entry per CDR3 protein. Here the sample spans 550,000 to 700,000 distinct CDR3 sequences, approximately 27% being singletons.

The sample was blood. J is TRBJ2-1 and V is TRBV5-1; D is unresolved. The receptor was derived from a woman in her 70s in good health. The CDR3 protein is CASSLSFETVNNEQFF. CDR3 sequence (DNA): TGCGCCAGCAGCTTGAGTTTCGAGACGGTGAACAATGAGCAGTTCTTC.